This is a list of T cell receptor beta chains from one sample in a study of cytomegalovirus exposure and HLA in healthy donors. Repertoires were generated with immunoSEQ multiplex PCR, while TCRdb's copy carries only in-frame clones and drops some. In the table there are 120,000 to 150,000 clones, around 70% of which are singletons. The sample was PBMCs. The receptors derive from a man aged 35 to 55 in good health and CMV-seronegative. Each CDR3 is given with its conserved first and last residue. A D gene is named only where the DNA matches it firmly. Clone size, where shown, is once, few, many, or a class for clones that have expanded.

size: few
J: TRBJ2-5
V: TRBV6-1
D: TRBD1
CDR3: CATYRGTGAQYF
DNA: TGTGCCACCTACAGGGGGACCGGGGCCCAGTACTTC

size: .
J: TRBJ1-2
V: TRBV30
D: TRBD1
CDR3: CAWRQGMNGYTF
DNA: TGTGCCTGGCGACAGGGTATGAATGGCTACACCTTC

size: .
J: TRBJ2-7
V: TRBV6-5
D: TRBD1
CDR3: CASSQGQGGGQYF
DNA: TGTGCCAGCAGCCAGGGACAGGGAGGTGGGCAGTACTTC

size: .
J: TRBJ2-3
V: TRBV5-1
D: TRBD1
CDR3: CASSTGGMGDTQYF
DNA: TGCGCCAGCAGTACAGGGGGCATGGGAGATACGCAGTATTTT

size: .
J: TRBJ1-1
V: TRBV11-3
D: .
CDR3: CASSLSPNTEAFF
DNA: TGTGCCAGCAGCTTGTCCCCTAACACTGAAGCTTTCTTT

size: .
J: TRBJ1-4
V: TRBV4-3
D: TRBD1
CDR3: CASSQDLKQGDPNEKLFF
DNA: TGCGCCAGCAGCCAAGATCTCAAACAGGGGGATCCTAATGAAAAACTGTTTTTT

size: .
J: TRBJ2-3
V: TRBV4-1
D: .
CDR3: CASSQDWQGSTDTQYF
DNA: TGCGCCAGCAGCCAAGACTGGCAGGGAAGCACAGATACGCAGTATTTT

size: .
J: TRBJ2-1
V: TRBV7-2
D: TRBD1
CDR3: CASSSQGASEQFF
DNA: TGTGCCAGCAGCTCACAGGGGGCGAGTGAGCAGTTCTTC

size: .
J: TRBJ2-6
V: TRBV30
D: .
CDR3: CAWSVSGANVLTF
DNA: TGTGCCTGGAGTGTATCGGGGGCCAACGTCCTGACTTTC

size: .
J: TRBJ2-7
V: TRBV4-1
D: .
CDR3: CASSQDAGLQYF
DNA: TGCGCCAGCAGCCAAGATGCGGGATTACAGTACTTC

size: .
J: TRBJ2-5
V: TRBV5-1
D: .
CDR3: CASSLAGFRETQYF
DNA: TGCGCCAGCAGCTTGGCCGGGTTCCGAGAGACCCAGTACTTC

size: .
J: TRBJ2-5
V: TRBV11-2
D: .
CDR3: CASSSLRGRETQYF
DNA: TGTGCCAGCAGCTCACTCAGGGGCCGGGAGACCCAGTACTTC

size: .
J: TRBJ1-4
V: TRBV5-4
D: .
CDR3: CASSLGRSNEKLFF
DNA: TGTGCCAGCAGCTTGGGACGGAGTAATGAAAAACTGTTTTTT

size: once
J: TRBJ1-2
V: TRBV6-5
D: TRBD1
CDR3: CASSWDRAYGYTF
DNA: TGTGCCAGCAGTTGGGACAGGGCCTATGGCTACACCTTC

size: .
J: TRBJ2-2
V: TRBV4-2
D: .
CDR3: CASSPILAPNTGELFF
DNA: TGTGCCAGCAGCCCCATTCTAGCGCCTAACACCGGGGAGCTGTTTTTT

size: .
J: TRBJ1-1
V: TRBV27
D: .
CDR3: CASSPRQPLGTEAFF
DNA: TGTGCCAGCAGTCCAAGACAGCCCCTGGGGACTGAAGCTTTCTTT

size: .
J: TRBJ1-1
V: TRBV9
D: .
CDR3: CASSSRGNTEAFF
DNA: TGTGCCAGCAGCTCCCGGGGGAACACTGAAGCTTTCTTT

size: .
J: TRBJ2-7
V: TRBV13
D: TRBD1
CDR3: CASSRYRGRMGSASEQYF
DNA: TGTGCCAGCAGTAGGTACAGGGGGCGGATGGGGAGTGCGAGTGAGCAGTACTTC

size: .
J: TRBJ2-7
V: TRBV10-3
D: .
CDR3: CAISEGGIRSTLSYEQYF
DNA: TGTGCCATCAGTGAAGGGGGTATAAGGTCAACCCTTTCCTACGAGCAGTACTTC

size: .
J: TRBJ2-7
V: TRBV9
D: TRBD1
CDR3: CASSGRGDRDAYEQYF
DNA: TGTGCCAGCAGCGGTAGGGGGGACAGGGATGCCTACGAGCAGTACTTC

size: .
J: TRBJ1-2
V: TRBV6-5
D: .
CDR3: CASSRVRNYGYTF
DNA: TGTGCCAGCAGTCGAGTCCGAAACTATGGCTACACCTTC

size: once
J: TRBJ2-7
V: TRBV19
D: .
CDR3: CASSKEGWRQYF
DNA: TGTGCCAGTAGTAAGGAGGGTTGGAGGCAGTACTTC

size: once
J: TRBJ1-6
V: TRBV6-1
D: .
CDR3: CASSGVTVYNSPLHF
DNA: TGTGCCAGCAGTGGCGTTACAGTCTATAATTCACCCCTCCACTTT

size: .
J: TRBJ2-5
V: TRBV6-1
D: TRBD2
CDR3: CASRGLAGGVETQYF
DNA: TGTGCCAGCAGAGGACTAGCGGGAGGGGTGGAGACCCAGTACTTC